The clone carrying this T cell receptor (beta chain) was seen more than once but under ten times. As yet, its antigen is unknown. This CDR3 has 13 amino acids. Trimming cost V 4 bases and J 7 bases, with 15 bases left between them. Per the germline V gene, CDR1 is SGDLS and CDR2 is YYNGEE. This entry is derived from a study of cytomegalovirus exposure and HLA in healthy donors. Study-wide results and limits: Most TCR sequences showed up rarely, but some public TCRs showed up in many donors. The study listed under 200 cytomegalovirus-associated TCR beta chains. Both high specificity and high sensitivity reportedly marked the classifier's diagnosis of cytomegalovirus status. First-cohort TCR clusters were later found to tend to co-occur in the roughly 120 validation repertoires.

The protocol was immunoSEQ multiplex PCR, while the TCRdb copy is restricted to in-frame clones and leaves out a portion. This sample carries under 80,000 clones, roughly 90% of them seen once, and the ten largest clones take 1.2%. The sequence was obtained from a woman between 18 and 29 years old in good health and CMV-seronegative. Input material: PBMCs. J is TRBJ2-7 and V is TRBV9; perhaps TRBD2 as D (7 bases). The CDR3 loop reads CASSKAGAPEQYF. The CDR3, as DNA: TGTGCCAGCAGCAAGGCGGGGGCTCCTGAGCAGTACTTC.